This T cell receptor (beta chain) was profiled in a study of human T cells and chemical hapten exposure. TCRdb independently ran MiXCR on the RACE reads; one entry per CDR3 protein. The table includes 60,000 to 80,000 distinct CDR3 sequences, more than 30% detected once. Time point described: patch test 1, 2 weeks after DPC sensitization. Treatment: therapeutic diphenylcyclopropenone sensitization with weekly scalp DPC. Extraction of total RNA was performed on unfractionated whole blood. The CDR3 has 13 residues. The V and J ends lost 2 bases and 6 bases respectively, with 8 bases between them. This clonotype was recorded many times.

The rearrangement links TRBV12-3 or TRBV12-4 to TRBJ1-5; no reliable D call. The TCR comes from a man in his forties with alopecia areata. Some clones in this sample may be carry-over from other donors' samples. The starting material was whole blood, obtained in connection with sensitization to the hapten diphenylcyclopropenone (DPC). The CDR3 region is CASSLYHGQPQHF. In DNA form, the CDR3 reads TGTGCCAGCAGTTTATATCACGGTCAGCCCCAGCATTTT.